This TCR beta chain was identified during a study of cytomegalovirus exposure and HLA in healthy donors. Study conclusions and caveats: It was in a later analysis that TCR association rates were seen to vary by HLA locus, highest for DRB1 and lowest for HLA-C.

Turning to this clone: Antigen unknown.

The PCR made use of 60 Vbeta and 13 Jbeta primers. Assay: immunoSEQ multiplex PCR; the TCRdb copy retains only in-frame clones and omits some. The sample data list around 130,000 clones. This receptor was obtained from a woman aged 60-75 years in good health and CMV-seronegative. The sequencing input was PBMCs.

In nucleotides, the CDR3 is TGTGCCAGCAGCTCGGAACGAAGAGGGACTAGCGGGAGCCACAATGAGCAGTTCTTC. Translation: CASSSERRGTSGSHNEQFF. This chain joins TRBV11-2 and TRBJ2-1, with 14 bases fitting TRBD2. The CDR3 is made up of 19 amino acids. The V and J ends lost 4 bases and 5 bases, in that order; junction bases with no gene match: 13. The germline V gene has CDR1 SGHAT and CDR2 FQNNGV.